This T cell receptor beta chain was sequenced during a study of CD8 T cells in Susac syndrome. Healthy donors served as age- and sex-matched controls. The CDR3 loop spans 13 amino acids. Trimming shortened V by 4 bases and J by 7 bases, and 13 bases separated the two germline ends. Germline V CDR1 and CDR2: MNHEY, SVGEGT. Random hexamers were used to reverse transcribe roughly 0.5 to 1 ug of RNA. The TCR beta CDR3 was amplified by immunoSEQ multiplex PCR across 54 Vbeta, 13 Jbeta. Using its own MiXCR run on the immunoSEQ multiplex PCR reads, TCRdb lists one record per CDR3 protein. Found here are some 170,000 distinct CDR3 sequences, roughly 94% of them singletons; the top ten hold over 0.08%.

The clonotype was recovered from a human donor in good health. V is TRBV6-2 or TRBV6-3 and J is TRBJ1-1, with D unresolved. Sequencing was carried out using CD4+ T cells from PBMCs. The CDR3 loop reads CASSLAGIVEAFF. DNA for the CDR3: TGTGCCAGCAGTTTAGCCGGGATCGTTGAAGCTTTCTTT.